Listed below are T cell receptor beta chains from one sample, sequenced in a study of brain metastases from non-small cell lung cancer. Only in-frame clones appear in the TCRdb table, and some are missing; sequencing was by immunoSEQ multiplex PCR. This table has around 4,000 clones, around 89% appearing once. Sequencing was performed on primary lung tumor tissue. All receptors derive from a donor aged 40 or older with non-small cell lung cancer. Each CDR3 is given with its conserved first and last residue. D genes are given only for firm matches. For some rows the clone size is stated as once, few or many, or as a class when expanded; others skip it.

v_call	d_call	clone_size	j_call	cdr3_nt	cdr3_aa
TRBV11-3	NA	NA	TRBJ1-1	TGTGCCAGCAGCTATAACTTGGGCGCTGAAGCTTTCTTT	CASSYNLGAEAFF
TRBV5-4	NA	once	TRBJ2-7	TGTGCCAGCAGCTTACCCGGGACCTACGAGCAGTACTTC	CASSLPGTYEQYF
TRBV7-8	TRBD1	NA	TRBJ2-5	TGTGCCAGCAGCTGGGGGGACAGGGGAGTTCAAGAGACCCAGTACTTC	CASSWGDRGVQETQYF
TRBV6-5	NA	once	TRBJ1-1	TGTGCCAGCAGTTCCCTCGGGGGTGGGCAGGAAGCTTTTTTT	CASSSLGGGQEAFF
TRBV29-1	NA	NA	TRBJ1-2	TGCAGCGTTGAAGGGGCCAGGGTGGGGGTCTATGGCTACACCTTC	CSVEGARVGVYGYTF
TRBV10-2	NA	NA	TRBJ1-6	TGCGCCAGCAGCGTGTTTGTGTTTTATAATTCACCCCTCCACTTT	CASSVFVFYNSPLHF
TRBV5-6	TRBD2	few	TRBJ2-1	TGTGCCAGCAGGCTAGCGGGCAATGAGCAGTTCTTC	CASRLAGNEQFF
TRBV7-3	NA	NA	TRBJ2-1	TGTGCCAGCAGCTCACCTTCGGGACTCGAGAGGGATGAGCAGTTCTTC	CASSSPSGLERDEQFF
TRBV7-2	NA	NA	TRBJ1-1	TGTGCCAGCACCGGCCAACAGGGCTTAAACACTGAAGCTTTCTTT	CASTGQQGLNTEAFF
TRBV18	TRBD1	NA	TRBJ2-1	TGTGCCAGCTCACTAAAAGGACAGGGGACCAGCGGGGATGAGCAGTTCTTC	CASSLKGQGTSGDEQFF
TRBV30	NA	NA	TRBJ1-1	TGTGCCTGGAGTCACGACAGGCGCACTGAAGCTCTCTTT	CAWSHDRRTEALF
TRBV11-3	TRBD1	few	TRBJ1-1	TGTGCCAGCAGCTTGGACGGACAGGGGGGGAACACTGAAGCTTTCTTT	CASSLDGQGGNTEAFF
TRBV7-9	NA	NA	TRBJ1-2	TGTGCCAGCAGCCGGACCTCCTTATCCTATGGCTACACCTTC	CASSRTSLSYGYTF
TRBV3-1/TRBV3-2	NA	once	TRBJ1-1	TGTGCCAGCAGCCAAGGGGAGGACACTGAAGCTTTCTTT	CASSQGEDTEAFF
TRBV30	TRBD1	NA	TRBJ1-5	TGTGCCTGGAGTGTCAACAGGGGCGGCAATCAGCCCCAGCATTTT	CAWSVNRGGNQPQHF
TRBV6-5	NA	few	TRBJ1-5	TGTGCCAGCAGCCCCTCATTGGATCAGCCCCAGCATTTT	CASSPSLDQPQHF
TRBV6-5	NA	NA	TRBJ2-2	TGTGCCAGCAGTTACTCCAGGACCCTATTCACCGGGGAGCTGTTTTTT	CASSYSRTLFTGELFF
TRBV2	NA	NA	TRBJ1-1	TGTGCCAGCAGTGAAGCTTGGGGGAACACTGAAGCTTTCTTT	CASSEAWGNTEAFF
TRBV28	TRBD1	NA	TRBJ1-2	TGTGCCAGCAGCCATGGGACAGGGTTAAACTATGGCTACACCTTC	CASSHGTGLNYGYTF
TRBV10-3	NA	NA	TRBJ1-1	TGTGCCATCAGTGAACCCACAAACACTGAAGCTTTCTTT	CAISEPTNTEAFF
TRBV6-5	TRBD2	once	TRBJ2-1	TGTGCCAGCATTAAGGCTAGCGGGAAGGGTGAGCAGTTCTTC	CASIKASGKGEQFF
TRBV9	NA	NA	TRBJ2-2	TGTGCCAGCAGCGTAGAATCGGTGGACGGGGAGCTGTTTTTT	CASSVESVDGELFF
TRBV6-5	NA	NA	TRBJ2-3	TGTGCCAGCATCCGAGGAGATACGCAGTATTTT	CASIRGDTQYF
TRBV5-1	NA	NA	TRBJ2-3	TGCGCCAGCAGCCCAATCGTCAAAACAGATACGCAGTATTTT	CASSPIVKTDTQYF
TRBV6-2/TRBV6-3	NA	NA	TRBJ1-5	TGTGCCAGCAGTTATTCGTACCGGCGGCCCCAGCATTTT	CASSYSYRRPQHF
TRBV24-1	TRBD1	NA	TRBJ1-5	TGTGCCACCAGTGAATCGACAGGGAGCAATCAGCCCCAGCATTTT	CATSESTGSNQPQHF
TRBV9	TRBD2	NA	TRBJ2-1	TGTGCCAGCAGCGTAGGGGATAGCGGGAGAAGAGATGAGCAGTTCTTC	CASSVGDSGRRDEQFF
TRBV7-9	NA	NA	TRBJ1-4	TGTGCCAGCAGCTTCCTAGGATCATCAACTAATGAAAAACTGTTTTTT	CASSFLGSSTNEKLFF